This TCR beta chain came from a study of type 1 regulatory T cells. Study summary: An in vitro protocol generated T-allo10, a Tr1-enriched, alloantigen-specific CD4 T cell product.

CDR3 size: 16 residues. With 4 bases removed from V and 10 bases from J, the gap between germline ends came to 26 bases. Germline V CDR1 and CDR2: SGHRS, YFSETQ. TCRdb reprocessed the reads via MiXCR and lists one record per CDR3 protein. Among 25,000 or so distinct CDR3 sequences, just under 75% were seen once, and the ten largest hold 14%. This clonotype has a handful of counts. Antigen specificity is unknown. The graft donor-derived T-allo10 cells reportedly recognize host alloantigens, are anergic, and suppress alloantigen-specifically. The clonotype originates from a human donor in good health. Sequenced sample: cultured T cells, either the whole culture or a sorted T cell fraction (not recorded which). Specified subset: Tr1-enriched cell product generated in vitro against host alloantigens. This chain uses TRBV5-1 with TRBJ1-1, with D possibly matching TRBD1 (6 bases). The DNA for the CDR3 is TGCGCCAGCAGCCCCGGGCCAGGGGCGCCGGGGTCGGGAGCTTTCTTT. It codes for CASSPGPGAPGSGAFF.